This T cell receptor beta chain comes out of a study of T cell responses to AZD1222 COVID-19 vaccine. Whole-study results and caveats: Spike was spanned by vaccine-associated CD4 TCRs, which were dominant at 160-218 and 743-854. The donor group comprised mostly white British people and more females; the analysis possibly underestimated clonal diversity.

Clones were read by immunoSEQ multiplex PCR, and TCRdb kept only the in-frame ones, dropping some. This repertoire shows 95,000 to 150,000 clones, around 86% found once; its top ten account for 7% to 9%. Germline CDR1 is MNHEY and CDR2 is SMNVEV (reference sequence). The ends were cut back, 7 bases at V and 6 bases at J, with 7 bases in the middle. This CDR3 region has 11 residues. As regards this clone: Its cognate antigen is unknown.

V and J are TRBV27 and TRBJ2-1; D gene unclear. This specimen was peripheral blood, taken on day 0 of AZD1222 vaccination. The receptor's source is an adult in good health. The CDR3 bases are TGTGCCAGCAAACGGGTCAATGAGCAGTTCTTC. Translated, it gives CASKRVNEQFF.